The 21 T cell receptor beta chains presented below share a single source sample, sequenced in a study of technical replicates of blood from several donors. Clones were read by immunoSEQ multiplex PCR, and TCRdb kept only the in-frame ones, dropping some. The profile shows around 70,000 clones, 95% of them singletons. The sample was T cells isolated from PBMCs. The origin of the receptors is a human donor in good health.

The V call is TRBV2, the J call TRBJ2-2; TRBD1 agrees at 7 bases. Germline lookup yields CDR1 SNHLY and CDR2 FYNNEI. Losses at the gene ends were 6 bases for V and 3 bases for J; bases not matched to a gene: 4. This CDR3 spans 14 amino acids. The CDR3 DNA reads TGTGCCAGCAGCGGAACAGGGGACACCGGGGAGCTGTTTTTT. It specifies CASSGTGDTGELFF.

The gene calls are TRBV28 and TRBJ2-1; D may be TRBD1 (5 bases). The CDR3 spans 15 residues. V was shortened by 6 bases and J by 1 base, with 13 bases between the two germline ends. Germline CDR1 is MDHEN and CDR2 is SYDVKM. CDR3 in DNA: TGTGCCAGCAGAACGACAGTTTGGTCCTACAATGAGCAGTTCTTC. Translation gives CASRTTVWSYNEQFF.

The chain carries TRBV18 and TRBJ1-2, with TRBD1 matching 7 bases. Germline trimming cut 3 bases from V and 3 bases from J; bases unmatched to any gene: 10. CDR1 and CDR2 from the germline V gene are KGHSH and LQKENI. The CDR3 totals 16 residues. CDR3 bases: TGTGCCAGCTCACCGGGGATGGGACAGTGGGACTATGGCTACACCTTC. Translated: CASSPGMGQWDYGYTF.

The chain combines TRBV28 with TRBJ2-7; 11 bases line up with TRBD1. J lost 7 bases, V lost 7 bases, and 12 bases had no gene match. The CDR3 spans 15 residues. Germline CDR1 is MDHEN and CDR2 is SYDVKM. CDR3 DNA: TGTGCCAGCAAGGGGATCGGACAGGGGGCGGGTGAGCAGTACTTC. Translation gives CASKGIGQGAGEQYF.

The CDR3 DNA follows: TGTGCCAGCAGCTTGATCAGGTCACAAGAGACCCAGTACTTC. Its translation: CASSLIRSQETQYF. The rearrangement joins TRBV11-3 to TRBJ2-5; D remains ambiguous. V lost 3 bases to trimming and J lost 2 bases, with 10 bases between them. The CDR3 is 14 residues long. CDR1 is SGHNT, CDR2 YENEEA, per germline.

The chain is built from TRBV6-6 and TRBJ1-1; TRBD1 matches at 7 bases. Germline-derived CDR1 and CDR2 are MNHNY and SVGAGI (reference sequence). J gave up 8 bases and V 6 bases, and 15 bases lay outside the gene matches. The CDR3 consists of 15 residues. The CDR3 protein is CASRYDIPRQGEAFF. DNA of the CDR3: TGTGCCAGCAGATACGACATCCCGAGACAGGGAGAAGCTTTCTTT.

This chain links TRBV2 with TRBJ2-3; 11 nucleotides agree with TRBD2. This CDR3 contains 16 residues. V shed 7 bases, J shed 1 base, and the junction held 7 bases outside the gene matches. The germline V gene has CDR1 SNHLY and CDR2 FYNNEI. CDR3 DNA: TGTGCCAGCAAACCACAACTAGCGGGGGGCACAGATACGCAGTATTTT. Translation gives CASKPQLAGGTDTQYF.

V usage is TRBV19 and J usage is TRBJ1-1, with a weak D call TRBD1 (5 bases). The V end lost 3 bases, the J end lost 3 bases, and 8 bases lay between the germline ends. CDR3 length equals 13 residues. Germline values: CDR1 LNHDA, CDR2 SQIVND (reference sequence). The CDR3 protein is CASSIQGDTEAFF. The CDR3 coding sequence is TGTGCCAGTAGTATCCAGGGTGACACTGAAGCTTTCTTT.

The CDR3 DNA sequence: TGTGCCAGCAGTCAATTACCGGGACAGGGAAGCCCTGAAGCTTTCTTT. It translates to CASSQLPGQGSPEAFF. This chain links TRBV28 with TRBJ1-1; 9 bases line up with TRBD1. V was pared by 5 bases and J by 6 bases, with 13 bases of the junction left unmatched. The germline gives CDR1 MDHEN, CDR2 SYDVKM. The CDR3 sequence is 16 residues long.

This clone was seen just once. The genes are TRBV5-1 and TRBJ2-7; maybe TRBD1 (5 bases). Germline lookup yields CDR1 SGHRS and CDR2 YFSETQ. The CDR3 spans 16 residues. The V gene lost 3 bases and the J gene lost 3 bases, with 19 bases spanning the gap. The CDR3 protein is CASSSQGGVGVYEQYF. In DNA form, the CDR3 reads TGCGCCAGCAGCTCTCAGGGTGGAGTAGGAGTCTACGAGCAGTACTTC.

This clone occurred once. The V call is TRBV5-1, the J call TRBJ2-7; D is ambiguous. The germline CDR1 and CDR2 sequences are SGHRS and YFSETQ. Trimming cost V 0 bases and J 3 bases, with 22 bases left between them. The CDR3 extends over 18 amino acids. CDR3 region: CASSLGFPARRSDYEQYF. CDR3 DNA sequence: TGCGCCAGCAGCTTGGGGTTCCCAGCGAGGCGGTCTGACTACGAGCAGTACTTC.

This chain links TRBV29-1 with TRBJ2-7, with 8 bases matching TRBD1. The germline gives CDR1 SQVTM, CDR2 ANQGSEA. The ends lost 7 bases at V and 0 bases at J; junction bases unmatched: 8. The CDR3 is 14 amino acids. CDR3 loop: CSALGTGISYEQYF. CDR3 coding DNA: TGCAGCGCCCTCGGGACAGGAATCTCCTACGAGCAGTACTTC.

V is TRBV27 and J is TRBJ2-7; the match to TRBD1 covers 10 bases. Germline CDR1 and CDR2: MNHEY and SMNVEV (reference sequence). The CDR3 loop spans 17 amino acids. The trim removed 4 bases at V and 2 bases at J, leaving 11 bases unmatched. The CDR3 DNA reads as TGTGCCAGCAGTTCGACAGGGGGCAGCCTTTTCACCTACGAGCAGTACTTC. It specifies CASSSTGGSLFTYEQYF.

The V call is TRBV7-3, the J call TRBJ2-2; D is possibly TRBD2 (6 bases). V lost 5 bases and J lost 4, with 8 bases in between. The CDR3 totals 13 residues. The V gene's germline CDR1 is SGHTA and CDR2 FQGTGA. This chain's CDR3 is CASSLTSTGELFF. CDR3 nucleotides: TGTGCCAGCAGCCTGACTAGCACCGGGGAGCTGTTTTTT.

V is TRBV4-1 and J is TRBJ1-4; no clear D. The germline gives CDR1 MGHRA, CDR2 YSYEKL. The V gene lost 3 bases and the J gene lost 0 bases, with 8 bases spanning the gap. The CDR3 covers 15 residues. CDR3 bases: TGCGCCAGCAGCCACCCCGGTTCAACTAATGAAAAACTGTTTTTT. Protein product: CASSHPGSTNEKLFF.

V is TRBV6-4 and J is TRBJ1-2, with 9 bases that match TRBD1. J was trimmed by 7 bases and V by 6 bases; bases with no gene match: 6. This CDR3 has 13 amino acids. CDR1 and CDR2 from the germline V gene are MRHNA and SNTAGT. The CDR3 bases are TGTGCCAGCAGCCAACAGGGGGCCGGTGGCTACACCTTC. It specifies CASSQQGAGGYTF.

This chain uses TRBV7-9 with TRBJ2-5, with D perhaps matching TRBD2 (6 bases). Germline V gene lookup returns CDR1 SEHNR and CDR2 FQNEAQ (reference sequence). V lost 8 bases, J lost 5 bases, and 15 bases lay in between. The CDR3 is 13 amino acids. The CDR3 DNA is TGTGCCAGCCGGGGGACGGGATGGGAGACCCAGTACTTC. Protein: CASRGTGWETQYF.

The V call is TRBV10-3, the J call TRBJ1-1; 8 bases agree with TRBD1. Trimming took 6 bases from V and 5 from J; bases not matched to a gene: 2. This CDR3 has 12 amino acids. The germline V gene encodes CDR1 ENHRY and CDR2 SYGVKD. CDR3 nucleotide sequence: TGTGCCATCAGGGACAGGGAAACTGAAGCTTTCTTT. Translating gives CAIRDRETEAFF.

This chain connects TRBV5-4 to TRBJ2-3; a weak D match, TRBD2 (7 bases). The length of the CDR3 is 14 residues. Per the germline V gene, CDR1 is SGHNT and CDR2 is YYREEE (reference sequence). V lost 6 bases and J 3 bases, leaving 14 bases between the germline ends. The CDR3 is CASTGGQTTDTQYF. In nucleotides, the CDR3 is TGTGCCAGCACCGGGGGGCAGACGACAGATACGCAGTATTTT.

This chain uses TRBV5-6 with TRBJ2-1, with TRBD2 matching over 7 bases. Germline CDR1 SGHDT, CDR2 YYEEEE. V lost 4 bases, J lost 4 bases, and 14 bases stayed unmatched. The CDR3 is made up of 17 amino acids. CDR3 DNA sequence: TGTGCCAGCAGCCCTGGGACTACCCGGGGCGGGTACAATGAGCAGTTCTTC. Its translation is CASSPGTTRGGYNEQFF.

The CDR3 loop reads CASSIGTGVGGNTIYF. The CDR3 region has the DNA TGTGCCAGCAGCATCGGGACAGGGGTTGGTGGAAACACCATATATTTT. The rearrangement uses TRBV11-2 and TRBJ1-3; 10 positions agree with TRBD1. The CDR3 runs to 16 residues. V trimming: 5 bases; J trimming: 3 bases; junction bases outside the gene matches: 7. Germline CDR1 and CDR2: SGHAT and FQNNGV.